This TCR beta chain was recovered during a study of shared clonotypes between healthy human individuals. Study summary: The donors, two women and a few men, were aged 18 to 49. Each donor had three CD4 naive, three CD4 memory, two CD8 naive and one CD8 memory plate.

The authors divided CD4+ cells into CD45RA+ naive and CD45RA-negative memory subsets. Approximately 210 ng DNA, 30,000 to 35,000 T cell genomes, went into each sorted-subset replicate PCR. Using immunoSEQ multiplex PCR, the repertoire was profiled, and TCRdb retains in-frame clones only, with some absent. The sample lists a few hundred thousand clones, roughly 70% occurring once. This clone showed up many times. CDR3 size: 15 residues. Trimming shortened V by 4 bases and J by 4 bases, and 16 bases separated the two germline ends. Germline V gene sequence: CDR1 SGHAT, CDR2 FQNNGV. This sequence was found in a man aged 25-45 years in good health. The material sequenced was memory CD4+ T cells sorted from blood. This sample's subset: CD45RA-negative fraction. The gene calls are TRBV11-2 and TRBJ1-2, with a weak D call TRBD1 (6 bases). CDR3 coding DNA: TGTGCCAGCAGCTCCCAGGGGCTGGGGATCTATGGCTACACCTTC. It specifies CASSSQGLGIYGYTF.